Below, 9 T cell receptor beta chains from the same sample are listed, as sequenced in a study of blood T cell repertoires in COVID-19. Assay used: immunoSEQ multiplex PCR; TCRdb lists only in-frame clones, some missing. The sample has 300,000 or so clones, about 90% seen once. The sequenced sample was peripheral blood. These TCRs come from a woman in her forties with acute or convalescent COVID-19.

The J gene is TRBJ1-1, the V gene TRBV24-1; the D is unclear. Trimming cost V 5 bases and J 0 bases, with 15 bases left between them. Looked up from germline, CDR1 is KGHDR and CDR2 is SFDVKD. The CDR3 contains 16 residues. DNA for the CDR3: TGTGCCACCAGTGGCTCCTCGGCGGGAATGAACACTGAAGCTTTCTTT. Encoded protein: CATSGSSAGMNTEAFF.

The chain combines TRBV27 with TRBJ1-3; 7 positions match TRBD1. This CDR3 is 16 amino acids long. In germline, CDR1 is MNHEY, CDR2 SMNVEV (reference sequence). The V gene end was trimmed by 6 bases and the J gene end by 0 bases; junction bases not matched to a gene: 8. The CDR3 DNA is TGTGCCAGCAGCCCCCTGACAGGGAACTCTGGAAACACCATATATTTT. Translated: CASSPLTGNSGNTIYF.

This clone occurred once. J is TRBJ1-4 and V is TRBV29-1, with D possibly being TRBD1 (6 bases). CDR1 is SQVTM and CDR2 is ANQGSEA in the germline V gene. The ends were cut back, 4 bases at V and 8 bases at J, with 11 bases in the middle. The CDR3 spans 12 residues. The CDR3 DNA is TGCAGCGTTGTCTCGGGGGGCGAAAAACTGTTTTTT. Protein sequence: CSVVSGGEKLFF.

As for this clone: Distinct nucleotide sequences in the sample also encode this CDR3. The gene calls are TRBV4-2 and TRBJ1-2; D perhaps matches TRBD1 (6 bases). With 1 base removed from V and 6 bases from J, the gap between germline ends came to 9 bases. CDR3 length: 13 amino acids. Germline V gene lookup returns CDR1 LGHNA and CDR2 YNFKEQ. This CDR3 is CASSQARGDGYTF. The DNA of the CDR3 is TGTGCCAGCAGCCAAGCCAGGGGTGATGGCTACACCTTC.

The rearrangement links TRBV7-3 to TRBJ2-2; 9 bases match TRBD1. The CDR3 sequence is 15 residues long. CDR1 and CDR2 (germline): SGHTA, FQGTGA. Unmatched junction bases numbered 2, after V lost 2 bases and J lost 4 bases. In nucleotides, the CDR3 is TGTGCCAGCAGCTTAGGGACAGGGCTCACCGGGGAGCTGTTTTTT. It codes for CASSLGTGLTGELFF.

In this sample, this clone turned up once. This sequence joins TRBV3-1 (or the pseudogene TRBV3-2) and TRBJ1-1, with 8 positions matching TRBD1. Germline-derived CDR1 and CDR2 are LGHDT and YNNKEL (reference sequence). With V trimmed by 0 bases and J by 7 bases, 1 base remained unmatched. CDR3 length equals 13 residues. The CDR3 bases are TGTGCCAGCAGCCAAGAGGACAGGGATGAAGCTTTCTTT. Translation gives CASSQEDRDEAFF.

V gene TRBV5-1 combines with J gene TRBJ2-7, with unresolved D. Germline CDR1 reads SGHRS; CDR2 reads YFSETQ. V lost 4 bases, J lost 3 bases, and 14 bases lay in between. The CDR3 length is 14 residues. This CDR3 reads CASSPGDHSYEQYV. CDR3 bases: TGCGCCAGCAGCCCCGGTGACCACAGCTACGAGCAGTACGTC.

The chain joins TRBV30 to TRBJ1-1; D perhaps matches TRBD1 (6 bases). The CDR3 is 12 amino acids. V lost 2 bases and J 5 bases, leaving 9 bases between the germline ends. Germline values: CDR1 GTSNPN, CDR2 SVGIG (reference sequence). The DNA of the CDR3 is TGTGCCTGGAGTCAGGGGACAACTGAAGCTTTCTTT. It translates to CAWSQGTTEAFF.

The V call is TRBV2, the J call TRBJ1-6, with TRBD1 matching 9 bases. Germline CDR1 is SNHLY and CDR2 is FYNNEI. The CDR3 is 15 residues long. V was pared by 6 bases and J by 7 bases, with 7 bases of the junction left unmatched. Here the CDR3 reads CASSLGTGWNSPLHF. The CDR3 DNA follows: TGTGCCAGCAGCCTCGGGACAGGGTGGAATTCACCCCTCCACTTT. The entire variable domain, with the rest obtained from reference TRBV2 and TRBJ1-6, is as follows: EPEVTQTPSHQVTQMGQEVILRCVPISNHLYFYWYRQILGQKVEFLVSFYNNEISEKSEIFDDQFSVERPDGSNFTLKIRSTKLEDSAMYFCASSLGTGWNSPLHFGNGTRLTVT.